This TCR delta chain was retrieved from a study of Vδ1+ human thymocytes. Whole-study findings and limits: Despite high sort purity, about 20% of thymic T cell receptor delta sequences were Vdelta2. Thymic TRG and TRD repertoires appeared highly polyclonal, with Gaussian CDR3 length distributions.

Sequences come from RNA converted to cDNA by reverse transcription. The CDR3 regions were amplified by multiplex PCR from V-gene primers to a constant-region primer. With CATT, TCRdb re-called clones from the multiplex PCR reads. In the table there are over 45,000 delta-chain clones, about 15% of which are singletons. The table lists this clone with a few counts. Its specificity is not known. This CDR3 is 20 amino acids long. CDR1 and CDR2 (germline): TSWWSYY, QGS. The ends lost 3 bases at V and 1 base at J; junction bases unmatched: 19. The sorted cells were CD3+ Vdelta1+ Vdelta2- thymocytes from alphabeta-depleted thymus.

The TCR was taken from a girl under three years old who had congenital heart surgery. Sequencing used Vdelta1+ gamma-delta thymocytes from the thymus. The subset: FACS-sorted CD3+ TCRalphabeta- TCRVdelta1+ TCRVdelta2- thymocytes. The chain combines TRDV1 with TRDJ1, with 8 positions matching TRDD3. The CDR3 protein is CALGDPSLELGAVITDKLIF. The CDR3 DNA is TGTGCTCTTGGGGACCCGAGCCTAGAACTGGGGGCCGTGATCACCGATAAACTCATCTTT.